The clone carrying this T cell receptor (beta chain) has just one count. This CDR3 is 15 amino acids long. With 0 bases removed from V and 8 bases from J, the gap between germline ends came to 13 bases. Looked up from germline, CDR1 is MNHNY and CDR2 is SVGAGI (reference sequence). This record comes from a study of blood T cell repertoires in COVID-19. Study overall: The samples span acute and convalescent COVID-19 from the United States, Italy and Spain. Sample material is recorded as cDNA or gDNA derived from T cells, B-cell-depleted T cells, or PBMCs.

Under the authors' procedure: The assay estimated nucleated cells by amplifying reference gene primers. Clones were read by immunoSEQ multiplex PCR, and TCRdb kept only the in-frame ones, dropping some. V and J calls and clone size are as listed in that table; D and trimming were resolved from the DNA. The sample lists 140,000 to 150,000 clones; 75% to 85% were seen once. The receptor was derived from a human donor with acute or convalescent COVID-19. The donor label of this sample is uncertain. The chain combines TRBV6-6 with TRBJ2-2; possible D gene TRBD1, 5 bases. The sample taken for sequencing was peripheral blood. This CDR3 reads CASSYSIGVTGELFF. The CDR3 bases are TGTGCCAGCAGTTACTCGATAGGGGTTACGGGGGAGCTGTTTTTT.